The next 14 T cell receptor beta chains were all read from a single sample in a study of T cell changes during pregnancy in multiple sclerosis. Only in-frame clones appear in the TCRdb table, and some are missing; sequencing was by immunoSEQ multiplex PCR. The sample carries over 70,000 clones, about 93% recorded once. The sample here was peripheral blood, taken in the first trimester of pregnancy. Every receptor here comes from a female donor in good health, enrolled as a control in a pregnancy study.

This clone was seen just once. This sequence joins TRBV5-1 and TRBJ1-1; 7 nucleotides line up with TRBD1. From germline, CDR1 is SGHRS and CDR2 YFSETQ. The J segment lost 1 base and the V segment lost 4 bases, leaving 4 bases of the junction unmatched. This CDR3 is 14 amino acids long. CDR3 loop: CASSPRTGNTEAFF. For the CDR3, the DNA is TGCGCCAGCAGCCCAAGGACAGGGAACACTGAAGCTTTCTTT.

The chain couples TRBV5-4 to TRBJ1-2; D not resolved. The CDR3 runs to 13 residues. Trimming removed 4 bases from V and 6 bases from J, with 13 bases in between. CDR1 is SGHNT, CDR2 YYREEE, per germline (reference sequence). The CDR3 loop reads CASSPAGLDGYTF. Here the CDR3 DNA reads TGTGCCAGCAGCCCCGCCGGGTTAGATGGCTACACCTTC. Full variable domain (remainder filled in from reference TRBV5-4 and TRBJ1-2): ETGVTQSPTHLIKTRGQQVTLRCSSQSGHNTVSWYQQALGQGPQFIFQYYREEENGRGNFPPRFSGLQFPNYSSELNVNALELDDSALYLCASSPAGLDGYTFGSGTRLTVV.

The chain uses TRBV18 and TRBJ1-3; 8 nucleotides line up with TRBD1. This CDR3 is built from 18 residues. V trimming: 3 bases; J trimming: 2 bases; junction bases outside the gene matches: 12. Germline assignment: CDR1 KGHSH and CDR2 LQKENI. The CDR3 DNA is TGTGCCAGCTCACCCGCACGTAGGGGACAGGAGCCTGGAAACACCATATATTTT. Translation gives CASSPARRGQEPGNTIYF.

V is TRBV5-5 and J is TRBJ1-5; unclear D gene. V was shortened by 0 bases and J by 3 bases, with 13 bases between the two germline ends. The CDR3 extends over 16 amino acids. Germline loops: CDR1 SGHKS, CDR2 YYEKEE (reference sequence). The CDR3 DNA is TGTGCCAGCAGCTTGGACCACGCGGCACACAATCAGCCCCAGCATTTT. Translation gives CASSLDHAAHNQPQHF.

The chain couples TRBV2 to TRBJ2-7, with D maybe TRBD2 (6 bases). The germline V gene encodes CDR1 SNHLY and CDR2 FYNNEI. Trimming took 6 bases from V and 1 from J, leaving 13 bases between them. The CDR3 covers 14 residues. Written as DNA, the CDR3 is TGTGCCAGCAGACCTCTGGGACTTTCCTACGAGCAGTACTTC. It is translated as CASRPLGLSYEQYF.

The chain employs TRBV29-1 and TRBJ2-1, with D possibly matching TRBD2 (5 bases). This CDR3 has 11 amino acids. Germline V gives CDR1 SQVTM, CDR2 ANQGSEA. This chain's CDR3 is CSGLVYNEQFF. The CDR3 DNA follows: TGCAGTGGACTGGTTTACAATGAGCAGTTCTTC.

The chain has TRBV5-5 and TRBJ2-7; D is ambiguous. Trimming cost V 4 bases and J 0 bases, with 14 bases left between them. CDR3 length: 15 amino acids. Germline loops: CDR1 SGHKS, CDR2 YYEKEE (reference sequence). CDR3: CASSLAPRSSYEQYF. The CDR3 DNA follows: TGTGCCAGCAGCCTGGCCCCCCGTAGCTCCTACGAGCAGTACTTC.

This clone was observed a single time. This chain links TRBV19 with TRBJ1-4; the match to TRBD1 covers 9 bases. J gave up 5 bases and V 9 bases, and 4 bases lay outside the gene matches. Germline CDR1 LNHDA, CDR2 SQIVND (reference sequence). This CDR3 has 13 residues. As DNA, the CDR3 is TGTGCCAGCAGGGACAGGGAAAATGAAAAACTGTTTTTT. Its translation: CASRDRENEKLFF.

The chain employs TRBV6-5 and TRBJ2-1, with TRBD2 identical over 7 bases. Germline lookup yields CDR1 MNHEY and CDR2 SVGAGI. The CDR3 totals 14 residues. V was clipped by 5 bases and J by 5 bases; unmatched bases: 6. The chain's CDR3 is CASSRTSSHNEQFF. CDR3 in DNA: TGTGCCAGCAGTCGGACTAGTTCCCACAATGAGCAGTTCTTC.

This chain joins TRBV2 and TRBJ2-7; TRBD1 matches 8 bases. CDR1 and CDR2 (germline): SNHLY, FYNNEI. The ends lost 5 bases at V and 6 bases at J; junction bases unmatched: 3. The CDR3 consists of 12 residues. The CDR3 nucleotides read TGTGCCAGCAGTCAGGACAGGGTCGAGCAGTACTTC. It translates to CASSQDRVEQYF.

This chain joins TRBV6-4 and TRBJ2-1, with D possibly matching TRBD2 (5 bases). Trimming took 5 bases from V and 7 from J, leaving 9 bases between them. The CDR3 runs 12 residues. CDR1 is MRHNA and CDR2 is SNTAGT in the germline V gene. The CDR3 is CASSTGENEQFF. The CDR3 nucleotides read TGTGCCAGCAGTACCGGGGAGAATGAGCAGTTCTTC.

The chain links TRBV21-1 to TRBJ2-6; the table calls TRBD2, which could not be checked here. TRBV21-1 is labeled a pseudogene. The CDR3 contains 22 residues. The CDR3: CASTTGEGPNRDSSSGANVLTF. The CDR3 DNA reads TGTGCCAGCACCACGGGGGAGGGGCCAAACCGGGACTCGAGCTCTGGGGCCAACGTCCTGACTTTC.

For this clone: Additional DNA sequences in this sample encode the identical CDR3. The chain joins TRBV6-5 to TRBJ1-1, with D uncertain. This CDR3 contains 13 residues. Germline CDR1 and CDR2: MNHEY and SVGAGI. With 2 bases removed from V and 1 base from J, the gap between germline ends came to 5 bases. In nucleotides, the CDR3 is TGTGCCAGCAGTTACGAGGGGAACACTGAAGCTTTCTTT. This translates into CASSYEGNTEAFF.

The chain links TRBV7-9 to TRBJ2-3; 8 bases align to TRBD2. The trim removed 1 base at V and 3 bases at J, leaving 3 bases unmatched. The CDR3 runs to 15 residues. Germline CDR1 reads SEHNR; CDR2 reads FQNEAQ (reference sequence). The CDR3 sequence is CASSLEGLETDTQYF. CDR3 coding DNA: TGTGCCAGCAGCTTAGAGGGACTAGAGACAGATACGCAGTATTTT. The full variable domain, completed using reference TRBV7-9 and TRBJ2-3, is DTGVSQNPRHKITKRGQNVTFRCDPISEHNRLYWYRQTLGQGPEFLTYFQNEAQLEKSRLLSDRFSAERPKGSFSTLEIQRTEQGDSAMYLCASSLEGLETDTQYFGPGTRLTVL.